This is a list of T cell receptor beta chains from one sample in a study of post-analysis software for immune sequencing data. MiXCR was run by TCRdb on the PCR reads, yielding one entry per CDR3 protein. This table holds more than 350,000 distinct CDR3 sequences, 30% to 45% found once. Sequencing input: blood. The receptor set was obtained from a girl aged 2 to 9 with multiple sclerosis. The CDR3 runs from the conserved cysteine through the conserved F or W. The D gene is left open where the match is weak. Size is omitted from some rows. Given values are once, few, many or a class for expanded clones.

>TRBJ1-1|TRBD1|-|TRBV7-2
TGTGCCAGCAGCCCACAGGGGTCCGATGAAGCTTTCTTT
CASSPQGSDEAFF
>TRBJ1-1|-|-|TRBV5-1
TGCGCCAGCAGCTTGGCAGCCGGGAACACTGAAGCTTTCTTT
CASSLAAGNTEAFF
>TRBJ2-7|-|-|TRBV28
TGTGCCAGCAGTTTATTTCAGGGGCGGGGATCGGGCGAGCAGTACTTC
CASSLFQGRGSGEQYF
>TRBJ2-5|-|many|TRBV4-1
TGCGCCAGCAGCCAAATAAGGGTAAAGACCCAGTACTTC
CASSQIRVKTQYF
>TRBJ2-1|-|-|TRBV10-3
TGTGCCATCAGGGGCGCAGGAAGCTCCTACAATGAGCAGTTCTTC
CAIRGAGSSYNEQFF
>TRBJ2-6|-|-|TRBV5-1
TGCGCCAGCAGCTTGGGTCAATACTCTGGGGCCAACGTCCTGACTTTC
CASSLGQYSGANVLTF
>TRBJ2-7|-|-|TRBV6-5
TGTGCCAGCAGCGTAAGCCCCTCGACAGGTTACGAGCAGTACTTC
CASSVSPSTGYEQYF
>TRBJ1-2|-|few|TRBV7-2
TGTGCCAGCAGCTCAAGCCCTTTTGCAGCTAACTATGGCTACACCTTC
CASSSSPFAANYGYTF
>TRBJ1-1|TRBD1|-|TRBV20-1
TGCAGTGCTAGCCTGACAGGGGGAGGCCATACTGAAGCTTTCTTT
CSASLTGGGHTEAFF
>TRBJ1-6|-|-|TRBV28
TGTGCCAGCAGTCCCTCTGAGGGGCCCCTCCACTTT
CASSPSEGPLHF